These 20 T cell receptor beta chains were all obtained from the same sample, sequenced in a study of blood T cell repertoires in COVID-19. Assay used: immunoSEQ multiplex PCR; TCRdb lists only in-frame clones, some missing. Of approximately 280,000 clones in the sample, about 86% are singletons; the top ten hold 2.1%. The material sequenced was peripheral blood. All receptors come from a young woman who had recovered from COVID-19.

This chain connects TRBV3-1 (or the pseudogene TRBV3-2) to TRBJ2-5, with D possibly being TRBD2 (7 bases). Germline V gene data show CDR1 as LGHDT and CDR2 as YNNKEL (reference sequence). This CDR3 region has 15 residues. The V end was cut by 3 bases, the J end by 5 bases, with 16 bases between. CDR3 sequence (DNA): TGTGCCAGCAGCCACTTCGCGGGGGCGGGGGAGACCCAGTACTTC. Its translation: CASSHFAGAGETQYF.

The CDR3 DNA reads TGTGCCAGCTCACCGGCCCCGGGCACTGAAGCTTTCTTT. Translating it yields CASSPAPGTEAFF. The chain combines TRBV18 with TRBJ1-1; D gene uncertain. Germline loops: CDR1 KGHSH, CDR2 LQKENI. Deletions cut 3 bases from V and 4 bases from J, with 9 bases between. This CDR3 is built from 13 residues.

V is TRBV28 and J is TRBJ2-7; D not certain. The CDR3 consists of 12 residues. Germline V gene sequence: CDR1 MDHEN, CDR2 SYDVKM. Trimming took off 6 bases at V and 0 bases at J, with 6 bases between the two ends. Written as DNA, the CDR3 is TGTGCCAGCAGCGTCAGCTCCTACGAGCAGTACTTC. Protein: CASSVSSYEQYF.

Written as DNA, the CDR3 is TGTGCCAGCAGTCTGTCGGCGGGGGGCTATGGCTACACCTTC. Protein product: CASSLSAGGYGYTF. The chain joins TRBV5-6 to TRBJ1-2; the D gene is possibly TRBD1 (5 bases). The CDR3 extends over 14 amino acids. The germline V gene has CDR1 SGHDT and CDR2 YYEEEE. Trimming pared 5 bases from V and 4 bases from J, leaving 15 bases between. Combining the CDR3 with reference TRBV5-6 and TRBJ1-2 gives the whole variable domain DAGVTQSPTHLIKTRGQQVTLRCSPKSGHDTVSWYQQALGQGPQFIFQYYEEEERQRGNFPDRFSGHQFPNYSSELNVNALLLGDSALYLCASSLSAGGYGYTFGSGTRLTVV.

This clone was found a few times. V usage is TRBV6-5 and J usage is TRBJ1-3, with D unresolved. This CDR3 has 14 residues. Trimming shortened V by 0 bases and J by 3 bases, and 6 bases separated the two germline ends. Germline V gene sequence: CDR1 MNHEY, CDR2 SVGAGI. The CDR3 spells CASSYSAVGNTIYF. The CDR3 DNA follows: TGTGCCAGCAGTTACTCGGCAGTTGGAAACACCATATATTTT.

The chain links TRBV28 to TRBJ1-2; D is uncertain. CDR3 length: 16 amino acids. V was pared by 7 bases and J by 0 bases, with 18 bases between. CDR1 and CDR2 from the germline V gene are MDHEN and SYDVKM. The CDR3 here is CASTTSRREANYGYTF. CDR3 coding DNA: TGTGCCAGCACTACATCGCGGCGAGAAGCTAACTATGGCTACACCTTC.

This clone was observed a single time. The rearrangement uses TRBV10-3 and TRBJ2-1; possibly TRBD2 for D (6 bases). Per germline, CDR1 ENHRY and CDR2 SYGVKD. The CDR3 has 15 residues. Trimming stripped 5 bases from V and 6 bases from J, with 17 bases between. The chain's CDR3 is CAISPGSGTSNEQFF. The CDR3 DNA reads TGTGCCATCAGTCCGGGTAGCGGAACGTCCAATGAGCAGTTCTTC.

CDR3: CASKPGAYNSPLHF. CDR3 bases: TGTGCCAGCAAGCCAGGGGCCTATAATTCACCCCTCCACTTT. The V call is TRBV28, the J call TRBJ1-6, with D perhaps TRBD1 (6 bases). V lost 7 bases and J 2 bases, leaving 9 bases between the germline ends. Germline V gene sequence: CDR1 MDHEN, CDR2 SYDVKM. There are 14 residues in the CDR3.

Points on this clone: Distinct nucleotide sequences in the sample also encode this CDR3. The V and J genes are TRBV6-5 and TRBJ2-7; D is undetermined. There are 11 residues in the CDR3. Deletions cut 6 bases from V and 3 bases from J, with 6 bases between. CDR1 is MNHEY, CDR2 SVGAGI, per germline. CDR3: CASRSLYEQYF. The CDR3 DNA is TGTGCCAGCAGATCCCTCTACGAGCAGTACTTC.

This clone was seen a handful of times. The identical CDR3 is also encoded by other nucleotide sequences in the sample. The chain employs TRBV2 and TRBJ2-7, with D hard to call. The CDR3 spans 12 residues. V was cut by 4 bases and J by 0 bases, with 4 bases left in between. CDR1 SNHLY and CDR2 FYNNEI come from the germline V gene. The CDR3 sequence is CASSGDSYEQYF. The CDR3 region has the DNA TGTGCCAGCAGTGGCGACTCCTACGAGCAGTACTTC.

The chain couples TRBV21-1 to TRBJ2-3; the D call of TRBD2 is as the table states it, not checked on the DNA. TRBV21-1 is termed a pseudogene. The CDR3 runs 18 residues. The CDR3 spells CASSKGIRSSSGTDTQYF. The CDR3 DNA reads as TGTGCCAGCAGCAAAGGGATCCGATCTAGCTCGGGCACAGATACGCAGTATTTT.

CDR3 sequence reads: CASSVTGNRGYTF. In nucleotides, the CDR3 is TGTGCCAGCAGTGTTACAGGAAACCGTGGCTACACCTTC. The V gene is TRBV2, the J gene TRBJ1-2, with a tentative D call TRBD1 (5 bases). CDR3 size: 13 residues. CDR1 and CDR2 from the germline V gene are SNHLY and FYNNEI. V lost 4 bases and J lost 7, with 13 bases in between.

The chain has TRBV28 and TRBJ2-3; weak D call: TRBD2 (5 bases). CDR3 length: 13 amino acids. CDR1 is MDHEN and CDR2 is SYDVKM in the germline V gene. Trimming took off 1 base at V and 8 bases at J, with 10 bases between the two ends. This CDR3 reads CASSLSGWGTQYF. The CDR3 DNA reads TGTGCCAGCAGTTTATCGGGGTGGGGTACGCAGTATTTT. The whole variable domain, filled in from reference TRBV28 and TRBJ2-3, reads DVKVTQSSRYLVKRTGEKVFLECVQDMDHENMFWYRQDPGLGLRLIYFSYDVKMKEKGDIPEGYSVSREKKERFSLILESASTNQTSMYLCASSLSGWGTQYFGPGTRLTVL.

This chain connects TRBV6-5 to TRBJ1-6; D remains ambiguous. The germline V gene has CDR1 MNHEY and CDR2 SVGAGI. CDR3 length: 15 residues. V dropped 0 bases and J dropped 7 bases, with 10 bases sitting between them. CDR3 in DNA: TGTGCCAGCAGTTACTCGAGGGCGTCCAATTCACCCCTCCACTTT. It yields the protein CASSYSRASNSPLHF.

The chain uses TRBV6-4 and TRBJ2-7, with TRBD2 matching over 8 bases. The CDR3 totals 13 residues. Germline CDR1 reads MRHNA; CDR2 reads SNTAGT. V gave up 5 bases and J gave up 5 bases; unmatched junction bases: 5. The CDR3 sequence is CASSPGLGDEQYF. CDR3 in DNA: TGTGCCAGCAGTCCGGGACTAGGCGACGAGCAGTACTTC.

The rearrangement joins TRBV24-1 to TRBJ1-5, with D perhaps matching TRBD1 (5 bases). Looked up from germline, CDR1 is KGHDR and CDR2 is SFDVKD. The CDR3 is made up of 14 amino acids. V shed 6 bases and J shed 3 bases, with 11 bases lying between them. DNA for the CDR3: TGTGCCACCAGTCTTGGGGCCTTCAATCAGCCCCAGCATTTT. Translating it yields CATSLGAFNQPQHF.

The chain combines TRBV4-1 with TRBJ2-7, with TRBD2 identical over 8 bases. Per germline, CDR1 MGHRA and CDR2 YSYEKL. The CDR3 loop spans 16 amino acids. V lost 0 bases to trimming and J lost 6 bases; unmatched junction nucleotides: 10. DNA for the CDR3: TGCGCCAGCAGCCAAGAGCTGGCTAGCGGGTCTCTCGAGCAGTACTTC. Residues: CASSQELASGSLEQYF.

The chain couples TRBV27 to TRBJ1-6, with TRBD1 identical over 7 bases. The V gene end was trimmed by 5 bases and the J gene end by 4 bases; junction bases not matched to a gene: 5. The V gene's germline CDR1 is MNHEY and CDR2 SMNVEV (reference sequence). The CDR3 loop spans 15 amino acids. In DNA form, the CDR3 reads TGTGCCAGCAGTCCAGGGGGTTCTTATAATTCACCCCTCCACTTT. Translated, it gives CASSPGGSYNSPLHF.

The genes are TRBV5-4 and TRBJ1-6, with TRBD1 matching over 7 bases. V shed 5 bases and J 4 bases; nucleotides not matched to a gene: 6. CDR3 length: 15 amino acids. CDR1 is SGHNT and CDR2 is YYREEE in the germline V gene (reference sequence). The CDR3 DNA reads as TGTGCCAGCAGTCCCGGGACAGAGTATAATTCACCCCTCCACTTT. This codes for CASSPGTEYNSPLHF.

The V gene is TRBV11-3, the J gene TRBJ2-5; 12 bases are shared with TRBD1. Germline V gene lookup returns CDR1 SGHNT and CDR2 YENEEA. The ends lost 4 bases at V and 4 bases at J; junction bases unmatched: 7. The CDR3 is 16 residues long. The CDR3 is CASSWSGTGGPETQYF. CDR3 bases: TGTGCCAGCAGCTGGTCCGGGACAGGGGGCCCAGAGACCCAGTACTTC.